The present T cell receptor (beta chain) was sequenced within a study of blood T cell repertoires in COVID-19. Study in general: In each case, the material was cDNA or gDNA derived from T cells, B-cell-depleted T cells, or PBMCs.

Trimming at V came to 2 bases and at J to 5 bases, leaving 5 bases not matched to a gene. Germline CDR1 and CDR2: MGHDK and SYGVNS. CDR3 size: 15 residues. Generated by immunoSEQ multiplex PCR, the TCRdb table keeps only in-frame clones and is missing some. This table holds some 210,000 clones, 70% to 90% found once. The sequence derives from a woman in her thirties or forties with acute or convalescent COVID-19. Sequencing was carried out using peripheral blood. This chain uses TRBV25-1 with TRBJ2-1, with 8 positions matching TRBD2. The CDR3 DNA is TGTGCCAGCAGTGAAGCGGGGGGAAACGACAATGAGCAGTTCTTC. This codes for CASSEAGGNDNEQFF.